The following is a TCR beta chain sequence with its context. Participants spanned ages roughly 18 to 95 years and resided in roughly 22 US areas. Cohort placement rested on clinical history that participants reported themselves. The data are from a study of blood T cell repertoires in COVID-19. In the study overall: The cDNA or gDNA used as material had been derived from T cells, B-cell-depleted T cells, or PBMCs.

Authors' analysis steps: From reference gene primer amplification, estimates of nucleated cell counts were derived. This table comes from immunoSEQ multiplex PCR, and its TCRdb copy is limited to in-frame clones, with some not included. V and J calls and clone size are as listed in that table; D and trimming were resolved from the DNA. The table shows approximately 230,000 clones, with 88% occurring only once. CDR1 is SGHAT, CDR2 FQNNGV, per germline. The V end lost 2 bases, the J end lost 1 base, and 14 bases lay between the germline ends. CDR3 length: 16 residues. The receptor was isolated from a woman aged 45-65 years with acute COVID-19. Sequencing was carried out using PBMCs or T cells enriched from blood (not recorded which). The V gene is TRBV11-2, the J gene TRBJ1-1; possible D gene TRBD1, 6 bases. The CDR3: CASSLLGGRGNTEAFF. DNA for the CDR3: TGTGCCAGCAGCTTACTGGGGGGGCGCGGGAACACTGAAGCTTTCTTT.